The rows below give T cell receptor beta chains drawn from one sample of a study of response to subunit inactivated influenza vaccine. A single record per CDR3 protein comes from TCRdb applying MiXCR to the RT-PCR reads. The sample lists a few hundred thousand distinct CDR3 sequences; around 10% were seen once. These sequences were also reported in another study, on T cells expressing NK-cell markers.

Sequenced here: PBMCs from blood, sampled on the day of vaccination. These receptors were obtained from a man in his fifties who received an inactivated influenza vaccine. Both conserved end residues are part of each CDR3. The order of the fields is V gene, CDR3 protein.

>TRBV3-1
CASSQGQPSGMDEQFF
>TRBV5-1
CASSLDSGPSPNEQFF
>TRBV6-5
CASSDSPGGMEKLFF
>TRBV5-1
CASSLVQGPTDTQYF
>TRBV11-2
CASSFGDRDEQFF
>TRBV7-2
CASSSRDPLLGYTF
>TRBV4-3
CASSQGTGIKEKLFF
>TRBV6-1
CASSPPGGTYEQYF
>TRBV6-5
CASSYSGILGRETQYF
>TRBV27
CASSLSGLEPGELFF
>TRBV20-1
CSAHLTGIQETQYF
>TRBV5-1
CASSLALTSGVYNEQFF
>TRBV3-1
CASSQVGGMIFGGYEQYF
>TRBV6-2/TRBV6-3
CASFGSGSTRYEQYF
>TRBV9
CASSVAEQVYTGELFF
>TRBV12-3/TRBV12-4
CASSPQSSYNEQFF
>TRBV18
CASSPKGHEQYF
>TRBV27
CASSFDIKNIQYF
>TRBV6-2/TRBV6-3
CASSYPNRDRNYEQYF
>TRBV12-3/TRBV12-4
CASSGIIKNIQYF
>TRBV3-1
CASSPGGLTYEQYF
>TRBV6-1
CAITNHANTGELFF
>TRBV4-2
CASSQDRGSGYNEQFF
>TRBV20-1
CSAGRDRWGSEQFF
>TRBV4-3
CASSRPDNPGSDTQYF
>TRBV7-2
CASSFILQGGNNEQFF
>TRBV4-3
CASSQDRGRDYEKLFF
>TRBV9
CASSVSPGQQETQYF
>TRBV12-3/TRBV12-4
CASSSGTGVNYGYTF
>TRBV27
CASSLAGGVLYEQYF
>TRBV12-3/TRBV12-4
CASSSPGEPSSTDTQYF
>TRBV5-1
CASSSSSRVGDTEAFF
>TRBV3-1
CASSPLRRFNYGYTF
>TRBV20-1
CSASSAISDTQYF
>TRBV14
CASSRIAGTGNSGANVLTF
>TRBV6-2/TRBV6-3
CASSSRTGTRAVYNEQFF
>TRBV18
CASSPDITTNEKLFF
>TRBV27
CASSLGSKRETQYF
>TRBV10-2
CASSEEHGWGPLPTQYF
>TRBV30
CAWSVILGLEQYF
>TRBV20-1
CSARDPRSLSDTPYEQYF
>TRBV20-1
CSASGLPDYEQYF
>TRBV5-1
CASSLVYLGSEAFF
>TRBV25-1
CASSPGAGTSGANVLTF
>TRBV20-1
CSARDRKQGESTDTQYF
>TRBV6-1
CASSEFIRPGYGYTF
>TRBV5-1
CASSSRTSGRSSSYEQYF
>TRBV29-1
CSVGAGLSSYNEQFF
>TRBV29-1
CSSVTSGGSGEQFF
>TRBV6-1
CASGLAPYNEQFF
>TRBV20-1
CSATGPVAGGRTSTDTQYF
>TRBV6-2/TRBV6-3
CASSYSVDQPQHF
>TRBV20-1
CSEEGPSSRHYEQYF
>TRBV28
CASSLEPRGGTEAFF
>TRBV5-1
CASSLGGTNTEAFF
>TRBV28
CASSLRIGTATGELFF
>TRBV20-1
CSARPRSYNEQFF
>TRBV4-1
CASSQGAGRGNTIYF
>TRBV12-3/TRBV12-4
CASSVRGGKETQYF
>TRBV7-9
CASSHRVSPERETQYF